These 17 T cell receptor beta chains were all obtained from the same sample, sequenced in a study of human T cells and chemical hapten exposure. Time point specified: patch test 1, 2 weeks after DPC sensitization. Treatment defined: therapeutic diphenylcyclopropenone sensitization with weekly scalp DPC. From the RACE reads, TCRdb called clonotypes with MiXCR, one entry per CDR3 protein. This sample has around 50,000 distinct CDR3 sequences, with approximately 9.1% found just once. This material consisted of whole blood, taken in connection with sensitization to the hapten diphenylcyclopropenone (DPC). These receptors all stem from a woman between 45 and 65 years old with alopecia areata. Some clones in this sample may be carry-over from other donors' samples.

The rearrangement uses TRBV4-3 and TRBJ2-7, with 9 bases lining up with TRBD2. This CDR3 has 14 residues. Germline V lookup: CDR1 LGHNA, CDR2 YSLEER. With V trimmed by 4 bases and J by 3 bases, 4 bases remained unmatched. The CDR3 region is CASSPGLARYEQYF. For the CDR3, the DNA is TGCGCCAGCAGCCCTGGACTAGCGCGCTACGAGCAGTACTTC.

This clonotype occurred many times. The chain uses TRBV10-3 and TRBJ2-1; 10 positions agree with TRBD2. The germline V gene encodes CDR1 ENHRY and CDR2 SYGVKD. V was pared by 4 bases and J by 7 bases, with 7 bases of the junction left unmatched. CDR3 length: 15 residues. The CDR3 region has the DNA TGTGCCATCAGTGCGGCTAGCGGGAGTTCGAATGAGCAGTTCTTC. This gives the protein CAISAASGSSNEQFF.

This clonotype was seen many times. The chain joins TRBV27 to TRBJ1-2; 7 bases align to TRBD1. Trimming at V came to 2 bases and at J to 4 bases, leaving 4 bases not matched to a gene. CDR1 and CDR2 (germline): MNHEY, SMNVEV (reference sequence). The CDR3 length is 14 residues. CDR3 region: CASSLRAGGYGYTF. The DNA of the CDR3 is TGTGCCAGCAGTTTACGGGCAGGGGGCTATGGCTACACCTTC.

This clonotype occurred many times. The chain uses TRBV7-9 and TRBJ2-1; D might be TRBD1 (6 bases). The CDR3 runs 16 residues. Germline V lookup: CDR1 SEHNR, CDR2 FQNEAQ (reference sequence). Deletions cut 3 bases from V and 0 bases from J, with 12 bases between. This CDR3 reads CASSLGAASSYNEQFF. Written as DNA, the CDR3 is TGTGCCAGCAGCTTGGGGGCGGCTTCCTCCTACAATGAGCAGTTCTTC.

This clonotype was seen many times. DNA of the CDR3: TGTGCCAGCAGTTACTCTGTTAGCGGGAGGGCGGGCTACAATGAGCAGTTCTTC. This gives the protein CASSYSVSGRAGYNEQFF. This sequence joins TRBV6-5 and TRBJ2-1; the match to TRBD2 covers 11 bases. V lost 0 bases and J lost 3; bases outside the gene matches: 7. This CDR3 contains 18 residues. The V gene's germline CDR1 is MNHEY and CDR2 SVGAGI.

This clonotype was observed a handful of times. This sequence joins TRBV5-1 and TRBJ2-7; 9 positions match TRBD2. Trimming cost V 1 base and J 6 bases; bases outside gene matches: 11. Germline CDR1 is SGHRS and CDR2 is YFSETQ. The CDR3 has 16 residues. This CDR3 reads CASSLQLAGLIREQYF. CDR3 bases: TGCGCCAGCAGCTTGCAACTAGCGGGTCTCATACGCGAGCAGTACTTC.

This clonotype was counted ten times or more. This chain uses TRBV20-1 with TRBJ1-2; 8 positions agree with TRBD1. CDR1 is DFQATT, CDR2 SNEGSKA, per germline (reference sequence). V lost 4 bases, J lost 7 bases, and 5 bases stayed unmatched. This CDR3 comprises 12 residues. CDR3 in amino acids: CSATRGQAGYTF. In DNA form, the CDR3 reads TGCAGTGCTACCAGGGGGCAGGCTGGCTACACCTTC.

There are a few counts of this clonotype. This CDR3 reads CSVEDGTRWFF. In DNA, the CDR3 is TGCAGCGTTGAAGATGGGACTAGGTGGTTCTTC. This chain joins TRBV29-1 and TRBJ2-1, with 8 bases aligning to TRBD2. Germline CDR1 reads SQVTM; CDR2 reads ANQGSEA. Germline trimming cut 0 bases from V and 15 bases from J; bases unmatched to any gene: 4. This CDR3 region has 11 residues.

This clonotype came up many times. V and J are TRBV20-1 and TRBJ2-2; TRBD2 aligns across 9 bases. Germline assignment: CDR1 DFQATT and CDR2 SNEGSKA (reference sequence). Unmatched junction bases numbered 4, after V lost 2 bases and J lost 6 bases. This CDR3 has 14 residues. The CDR3 coding sequence is TGCAGTGCTAGAAGGGGGACTAGCCCCGGGGAGCTGTTTTTT. Translating it yields CSARRGTSPGELFF.

This clonotype was picked up many times. This chain connects TRBV20-1 to TRBJ2-1; D possibly corresponds to TRBD1 (6 bases). The germline V gene encodes CDR1 DFQATT and CDR2 SNEGSKA (reference sequence). Trimming took off 3 bases at V and 4 bases at J, with 19 bases between the two ends. The CDR3 totals 16 residues. The CDR3 bases are TGCAGTGCTAGCACTACAGAAGCAGACAGGTACAATGAGCAGTTCTTC. Protein: CSASTTEADRYNEQFF.

This clonotype has a count of ten or more. The rearrangement uses TRBV20-1 and TRBJ2-3; 10 nucleotides line up with TRBD2. With V trimmed by 6 bases and J by 2 bases, 2 bases remained unmatched. This CDR3 is 13 amino acids long. Looked up from germline, CDR1 is DFQATT and CDR2 is SNEGSKA (reference sequence). The CDR3 protein is CSATSGTTDTQYF. DNA for the CDR3: TGCAGTGCCACTAGCGGGACCACAGATACGCAGTATTTT.

The chain recombines TRBV5-4 with TRBJ1-6, with 9 bases aligning to TRBD1. Germline CDR1 reads SGHNT; CDR2 reads YYREEE (reference sequence). This CDR3 has 16 residues. Losses at the gene ends were 4 bases for V and 3 bases for J; bases not matched to a gene: 5. The CDR3 is CASSRTTGGYNSPLHF. CDR3 bases: TGTGCCAGCAGCCGAACGACAGGGGGCTATAATTCACCCCTCCACTTT.

This clonotype was recorded at least ten times. The rearrangement uses TRBV2 and TRBJ2-2; 9 bases are shared with TRBD2. CDR1 is SNHLY and CDR2 is FYNNEI in the germline V gene. CDR3 length: 14 amino acids. Trimming removed 7 bases from V and 2 bases from J; junction bases left unmatched: 2. CDR3 amino acids: CASNLAGNTGELFF. In DNA, the CDR3 is TGTGCCAGCAATCTAGCGGGAAACACCGGGGAGCTGTTTTTT. The full variable domain, its missing parts supplied by reference TRBV2 and TRBJ2-2, is EPEVTQTPSHQVTQMGQEVILRCVPISNHLYFYWYRQILGQKVEFLVSFYNNEISEKSEIFDDQFSVERPDGSNFTLKIRSTKLEDSAMYFCASNLAGNTGELFFGEGSRLTVL.

The chain has TRBV7-2 and TRBJ1-2; D unresolved. The CDR3 is made up of 14 amino acids. Deletions cut 2 bases from V and 4 bases from J, with 11 bases between. Germline V lookup: CDR1 SGHTA, CDR2 FQGNSA. CDR3 sequence (DNA): TGTGCCAGCAGCTTAATAAGGGATTCCTATGGCTACACCTTC. It yields the protein CASSLIRDSYGYTF. Based on the CDR3 plus reference TRBV7-2 and TRBJ1-2, the full variable domain is GAGVSQSPSNKVTEKGKDVELRCDPISGHTALYWYRQSLGQGLEFLIYFQGNSAPDKSGLPSDRFSAERTGGSVSTLTIQRTQQEDSAVYLCASSLIRDSYGYTFGSGTRLTVV.

This clonotype was seen ten or more times. The chain uses TRBV20-1 and TRBJ2-7; the D gene is possibly TRBD2 (7 bases). CDR1 and CDR2 from the germline V gene are DFQATT and SNEGSKA (reference sequence). This CDR3 is 15 amino acids long. V lost 7 bases and J lost 2, with 21 bases in between. The CDR3 loop reads CSVRGAQPSPYEQYF. The CDR3 DNA reads TGCAGTGTCCGGGGGGCCCAACCCAGTCCCTACGAGCAGTACTTC.

This clonotype has ten or more counts. V usage is TRBV4-1 and J usage is TRBJ2-1, with 7 bases lining up with TRBD1. This CDR3 spans 15 amino acids. Unmatched junction bases numbered 5, after V lost 3 bases and J lost 3 bases. Looked up from germline, CDR1 is MGHRA and CDR2 is YSYEKL. Here the CDR3 reads CASSQPGQNYNEQFF. CDR3 nucleotides: TGCGCCAGCAGCCAGCCGGGACAGAACTACAATGAGCAGTTCTTC.

This chain uses TRBV7-2 with TRBJ2-3; D ambiguous. V shed 1 base and J shed 3 bases, with 11 bases lying between them. Per germline, CDR1 SGHTA and CDR2 FQGNSA. The CDR3 has 15 residues. CDR3 bases: TGTGCCAGCAGCTTAGTTGTCATTAGGACAGATACGCAGTATTTT. It specifies CASSLVVIRTDTQYF. The entire variable domain, with the rest obtained from reference TRBV7-2 and TRBJ2-3, is as follows: GAGVSQSPSNKVTEKGKDVELRCDPISGHTALYWYRQSLGQGLEFLIYFQGNSAPDKSGLPSDRFSAERTGGSVSTLTIQRTQQEDSAVYLCASSLVVIRTDTQYFGPGTRLTVL.